This entry lists 20 T cell receptor beta chains sequenced from one sample in a study of blood T cell repertoires in COVID-19. Generated by immunoSEQ multiplex PCR, the TCRdb table keeps only in-frame clones and is missing some. The table shows over 350,000 clones, with 80% to 90% occurring only once. The sequenced sample was PBMCs or T cells enriched from blood (not recorded which). The receptors here all came from a woman aged 45-60 years who had recovered from COVID-19.

This chain's CDR3 is CASSHSGGDYGYTF. In DNA, the CDR3 is TGTGCCAGCAGCCACTCCGGGGGGGACTATGGCTACACCTTC. The J gene is TRBJ1-2, the V gene TRBV6-5, with TRBD1 as a possible D gene (5 bases). There are 14 residues in the CDR3. The V end lost 6 bases, the J end lost 3 bases, and 14 bases lay between the germline ends. Per germline, CDR1 MNHEY and CDR2 SVGAGI.

The genes are TRBV5-1 and TRBJ1-5, with 8 positions matching TRBD1. Germline V lookup: CDR1 SGHRS, CDR2 YFSETQ. CDR3 size: 14 residues. V lost 4 bases to trimming and J lost 4 bases; unmatched junction nucleotides: 4. The CDR3 is CASSTGQENQPQHF. CDR3 nucleotide sequence: TGCGCCAGCAGCACGGGACAGGAGAATCAGCCCCAGCATTTT.

The rearrangement links TRBV5-1 to TRBJ2-1; no reliable D call. The CDR3 is 14 residues long. V shed 0 bases and J shed 6 bases, with 10 bases lying between them. Looked up from germline, CDR1 is SGHRS and CDR2 is YFSETQ. The CDR3 protein is CASSLDPNTNEQFF. The CDR3 coding sequence is TGCGCCAGCAGCTTGGACCCGAACACCAATGAGCAGTTCTTC.

This clone was recorded many times. The V call is TRBV28, the J call TRBJ1-4; 7 positions match TRBD1. The germline gives CDR1 MDHEN, CDR2 SYDVKM. The CDR3 runs to 15 residues. Trimming cost V 5 bases and J 8 bases; bases outside gene matches: 11. CDR3 in DNA: TGTGCCAGCAGTATCCCGACAGGGCGAGGGGAAAAACTGTTTTTT. It is translated as CASSIPTGRGEKLFF.

The rearrangement joins TRBV21-1 to TRBJ1-2; TRBD1 was called by the table and not checked on the DNA. TRBV21-1 is noted as a pseudogene. The CDR3 loop spans 16 amino acids. CDR3 amino acids: CASSLRAPDREYGYTF. The CDR3 nucleotides read TGTGCCAGCAGCCTTCGAGCTCCCGACAGGGAGTATGGCTACACCTTC.

V usage is TRBV5-1 and J usage is TRBJ1-2; D is possibly TRBD1 (6 bases). This CDR3 contains 13 residues. Germline CDR1 and CDR2: SGHRS and YFSETQ. Trimming pared 4 bases from V and 7 bases from J, leaving 14 bases between. In DNA form, the CDR3 reads TGCGCCAGCAGCACTACGACAGGAACTGGCTACACCTTC. It specifies CASSTTTGTGYTF.

J is TRBJ2-1 and V is TRBV20-1; 7 positions agree with TRBD2. CDR1 DFQATT and CDR2 SNEGSKA come from the germline V gene (reference sequence). The J segment lost 10 bases and the V segment lost 5 bases, leaving 17 bases of the junction unmatched. The CDR3 loop spans 15 amino acids. Here the CDR3 reads CSARGLTSLLGEQFF. The CDR3 bases are TGCAGTGCTCGTGGACTGACTAGCCTCCTAGGGGAGCAGTTCTTC.

The rearrangement uses TRBV6-2 or TRBV6-3 and TRBJ1-5; the match to TRBD1 covers 10 bases. V lost 0 bases to trimming and J lost 11 bases; unmatched junction nucleotides: 13. The CDR3 has 17 residues. Germline CDR1 reads MNHEY; CDR2 reads SVGEGT. The CDR3: CASSYSPGQGPQNAQHF. In DNA form, the CDR3 reads TGTGCCAGCAGTTACTCACCGGGACAGGGGCCGCAGAACGCCCAGCATTTT.

The genes are TRBV4-2 and TRBJ1-2, with no clear D. The germline V and J ends were trimmed by 0 bases and 9 bases, with 20 bases remaining between them. This CDR3 region has 16 residues. CDR1 and CDR2 from the germline V gene are LGHNA and YNFKEQ. Written as DNA, the CDR3 is TGTGCCAGCAGCCAAGAACTAGGTCCCGCATTAGTAAGCTACACCTTC. Its protein product is CASSQELGPALVSYTF.

The chain couples TRBV19 to TRBJ2-1, with 11 positions matching TRBD2. Germline V gene data show CDR1 as LNHDA and CDR2 as SQIVND (reference sequence). The length of the CDR3 is 18 residues. Germline trimming cut 5 bases from V and 5 bases from J; bases unmatched to any gene: 14. The CDR3 sequence: CASSLRDPRLAGNNEQFF. CDR3 DNA sequence: TGTGCCAGTAGTCTCCGCGATCCCAGACTAGCGGGGAACAATGAGCAGTTCTTC.

The chain has TRBV19 and TRBJ1-4; D not resolved. CDR1 and CDR2 (germline): LNHDA, SQIVND (reference sequence). V lost 5 bases, J lost 7 bases, and 5 bases lay in between. The CDR3 runs 11 residues. The CDR3 loop is CASSLSEKLFF. CDR3 DNA: TGTGCCAGTAGTTTGAGTGAAAAACTGTTTTTT. Combining the CDR3 with reference TRBV19 and TRBJ1-4 gives the whole variable domain DGGITQSPKYLFRKEGQNVTLSCEQNLNHDAMYWYRQDPGQGLRLIYYSQIVNDFQKGDIAEGYSVSREKKESFPLTVTSAQKNPTAFYLCASSLSEKLFFGSGTQLSVL.

The rearrangement links TRBV7-2 to TRBJ1-2; D is uncertain. CDR3 length: 15 amino acids. Germline V gene data show CDR1 as SGHTA and CDR2 as FQGNSA. Between the trimmed V and J ends, which lost 5 bases and 0 bases, there was a span of 13 bases. CDR3 region: CASSQDRGANYGYTF. CDR3 sequence (DNA): TGTGCCAGCAGCCAAGATCGGGGAGCTAACTATGGCTACACCTTC.

The chain combines TRBV28 with TRBJ1-2, with D perhaps matching TRBD1 (6 bases). Germline V gives CDR1 MDHEN, CDR2 SYDVKM. V was trimmed by 6 bases and J by 3 bases, leaving 11 bases between them. The CDR3 extends over 13 amino acids. The CDR3 DNA sequence: TGTGCCAGCAGAACAGGGAACGACTATGGCTACACCTTC. Encoded protein: CASRTGNDYGYTF.

This chain uses TRBV24-1 with TRBJ2-1, with 10 positions matching TRBD2. J gave up 6 bases and V 4 bases, and 5 bases lay outside the gene matches. The CDR3 loop spans 15 amino acids. Germline assignment: CDR1 KGHDR and CDR2 SFDVKD. CDR3 DNA sequence: TGTGCCACCAGTGACCAAAGCGGGGGGGGCAATGAGCAGTTCTTC. Translating gives CATSDQSGGGNEQFF.

The chain recombines TRBV4-3 with TRBJ1-4, with 8 positions matching TRBD1. This CDR3 has 20 residues. After removal of 6 bases from V and 5 bases from J, the junction contained 23 bases not matched to a gene. The germline V gene encodes CDR1 LGHNA and CDR2 YSLEER. CDR3 nucleotide sequence: TGCGCCAGCAGAGGAGACAGGACAAGAACCGGGGACAGGCGAAATGAAAAACTGTTTTTT. It yields the protein CASRGDRTRTGDRRNEKLFF.

Only a few counts were recorded for this clone. J is TRBJ1-5 and V is TRBV7-9; no definite D call. The CDR3 loop spans 13 amino acids. Between the trimmed V and J ends, which lost 2 bases and 9 bases, there was a span of 11 bases. The germline gives CDR1 SEHNR, CDR2 FQNEAQ (reference sequence). This CDR3 is CASSLSSDGPQHF. The CDR3 DNA reads as TGTGCCAGCAGCTTAAGCTCCGATGGGCCCCAGCATTTT.

This chain connects TRBV3-1 (or the pseudogene TRBV3-2) to TRBJ1-2; possible D gene TRBD1, 6 bases. The CDR3 consists of 14 residues. The germline gives CDR1 LGHDT, CDR2 YNNKEL (reference sequence). V was trimmed by 0 bases and J by 2 bases, leaving 7 bases between them. CDR3 sequence (DNA): TGTGCCAGCAGCCAAGAGGACAGAAACTATGGCTACACCTTC. Protein sequence: CASSQEDRNYGYTF.

The rearrangement links TRBV28 to TRBJ1-2; TRBD1 agrees at 9 bases. CDR1 is MDHEN, CDR2 SYDVKM, per germline. The CDR3 runs 13 residues. Trimming took 9 bases from V and 8 from J; bases not matched to a gene: 10. The CDR3 DNA sequence: TGTGCCAGTATGATACAGGGGGCTTACGGCTACACCTTC. Its translation: CASMIQGAYGYTF.

The chain joins TRBV9 to TRBJ1-2; 8 bases line up with TRBD1. This CDR3 has 14 amino acids. Unmatched junction bases numbered 7, after V lost 2 bases and J lost 7 bases. Germline loops: CDR1 SGDLS, CDR2 YYNGEE. The CDR3 DNA follows: TGTGCCAGCAGCGTCACGACAGGGGAGGGTGGCTACACCTTC. Amino acid sequence: CASSVTTGEGGYTF.

As regards this clone: The same CDR3 also results from other DNA sequences found in this sample. This sequence joins TRBV19 and TRBJ2-3; maybe TRBD1 (5 bases). Trimming left V 8 bases short and J 2 bases short, with 8 bases between. CDR1 is LNHDA and CDR2 is SQIVND in the germline V gene (reference sequence). The CDR3 contains 12 residues. The CDR3 DNA is TGTGCCAGTCGACAGTCCACAGATACGCAGTATTTT. It codes for CASRQSTDTQYF.